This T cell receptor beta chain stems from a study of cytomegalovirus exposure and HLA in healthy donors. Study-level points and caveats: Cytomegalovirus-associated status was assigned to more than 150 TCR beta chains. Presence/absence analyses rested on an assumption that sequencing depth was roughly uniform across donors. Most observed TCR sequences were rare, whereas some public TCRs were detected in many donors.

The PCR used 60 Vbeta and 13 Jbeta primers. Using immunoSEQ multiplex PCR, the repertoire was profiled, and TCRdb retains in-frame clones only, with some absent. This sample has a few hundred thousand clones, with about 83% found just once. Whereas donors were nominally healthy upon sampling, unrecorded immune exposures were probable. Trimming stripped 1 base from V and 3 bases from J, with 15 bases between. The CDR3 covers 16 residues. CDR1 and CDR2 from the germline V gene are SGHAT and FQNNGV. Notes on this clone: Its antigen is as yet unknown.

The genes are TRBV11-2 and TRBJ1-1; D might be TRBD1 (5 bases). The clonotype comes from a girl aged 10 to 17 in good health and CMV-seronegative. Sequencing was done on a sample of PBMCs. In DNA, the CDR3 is TGTGCCAGCAGCTTAGGCCTGGGGCGCAGGGACACTGAAGCTTTCTTT. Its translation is CASSLGLGRRDTEAFF.